This T cell receptor beta chain was identified during a study of blood T cell repertoires in COVID-19. Generated by immunoSEQ multiplex PCR, the TCRdb table keeps only in-frame clones and is missing some. The sample consists of under 250,000 clones, approximately 85% of them appearing once. The germline V gene has CDR1 SGHAT and CDR2 FQNNGV. There are 14 residues in the CDR3. Trimming left V 3 bases short and J 7 bases short, with 10 bases between. The receptor was derived from a woman aged 45-60 years with active or convalescent COVID-19. The sequenced material came from peripheral blood. This chain links TRBV11-2 with TRBJ2-6; D remains unclear. CDR3 nucleotides: TGTGCCAGCAGCTTTCCCTCGGTTGCCAACGTCCTGACTTTC. Translating gives CASSFPSVANVLTF. The whole variable domain, remainder taken from reference TRBV11-2 and TRBJ2-6, is EAGVAQSPRYKIIEKRQSVAFWCNPISGHATLYWYQQILGQGPKLLIQFQNNGVVDDSQLPKDRFSAERLKGVDSTLKIQPAKLEDSAVYLCASSFPSVANVLTFGAGSRLTVL.